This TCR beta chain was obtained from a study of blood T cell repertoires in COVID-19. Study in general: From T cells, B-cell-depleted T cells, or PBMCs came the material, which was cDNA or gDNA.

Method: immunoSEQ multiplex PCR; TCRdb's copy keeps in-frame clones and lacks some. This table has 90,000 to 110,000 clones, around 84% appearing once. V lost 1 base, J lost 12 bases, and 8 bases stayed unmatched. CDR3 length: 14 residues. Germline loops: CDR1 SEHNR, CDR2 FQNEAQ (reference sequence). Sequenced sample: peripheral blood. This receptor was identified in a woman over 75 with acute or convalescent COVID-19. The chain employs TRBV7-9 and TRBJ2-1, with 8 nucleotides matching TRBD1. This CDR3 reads CASSLGTVGQGQFF. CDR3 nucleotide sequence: TGTGCCAGCAGCTTAGGGACAGTCGGACAGGGGCAGTTCTTC.